This TCR beta chain was recorded in a study of T cell responses to AZD1222 COVID-19 vaccine. Study at large: Pooling covered second doses at about 4 or about 12 weeks. Findings of the study overall: In a largely white British group with more females than males, clonal diversity was possibly underestimated. Sampling captured repertoires only after the peak T cell response.

V was pared by 3 bases and J by 10 bases, with 15 bases between. The CDR3 covers 13 residues. The V gene's germline CDR1 is PRHDT and CDR2 FYEKMQ (reference sequence). Comments on this clone: Its antigen is unknown.

The assay was immunoSEQ multiplex PCR, and TCRdb's table has in-frame clones only and misses some. The data contain 120,000 to 150,000 clones, approximately 90% of them singletons. The sample here was peripheral blood, taken on day 0 of AZD1222 vaccination. This rearrangement joins TRBV13 to TRBJ1-2, with TRBD1 as a possible D gene (5 bases). This receptor was obtained from an adult in good health. The CDR3: CASSLGQGLVYTF. CDR3 nucleotide sequence: TGTGCCAGCAGCTTGGGGCAGGGACTCGTCTACACCTTC. Variable domain in full (rest from reference TRBV13 and TRBJ1-2): AAGVIQSPRHLIKEKRETATLKCYPIPRHDTVYWYQQGPGQDPQFLISFYEKMQSDKGSIPDRFSAQQFSDYHSELNMSSLELGDSALYFCASSLGQGLVYTFGSGTRLTVV.